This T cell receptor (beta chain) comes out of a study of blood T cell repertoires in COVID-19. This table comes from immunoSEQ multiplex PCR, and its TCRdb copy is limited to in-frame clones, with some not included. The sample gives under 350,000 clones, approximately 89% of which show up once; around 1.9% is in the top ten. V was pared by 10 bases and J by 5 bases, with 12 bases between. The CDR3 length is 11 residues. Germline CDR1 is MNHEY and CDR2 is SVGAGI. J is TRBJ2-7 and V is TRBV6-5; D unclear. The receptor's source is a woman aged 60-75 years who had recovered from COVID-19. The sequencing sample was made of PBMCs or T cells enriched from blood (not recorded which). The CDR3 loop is CATRPLDEQYF. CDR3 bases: TGTGCCACCCGCCCACTGGACGAGCAGTACTTC.